A selection of T cell receptor beta chains follows, all from one sample in a study. TCRdb passed the 5' RACE reads through MiXCR, listing each CDR3 protein once. The sample carries around 55,000 distinct CDR3 sequences, 20% recorded once. Source material: tumor-infiltrating Tregs sorted from the breast tumor. The receptor set was obtained from a female donor with breast cancer. CDR3s include the opening cysteine and the closing phenylalanine or tryptophan. The D gene is left open where the match is weak. Not all rows give a size; the values are once, few, many and, for expanded clones, a class.

D | size | J | V | DNA | CDR3
. | many | TRBJ2-1 | TRBV7-3 | TGTGCCAGCAGCCTCGGGACAGAGCAGTTCTTC | CASSLGTEQFF
. | few | TRBJ1-3 | TRBV2 | TGTGCCAGCAGTGTCACTCCCTCTGGAAACACCATATATTTT | CASSVTPSGNTIYF
. | . | TRBJ2-1 | TRBV14 | TGTGCCAGCAGTCTCAATCGAGGGGGGAAGCAGTTCTTC | CASSLNRGGKQFF
TRBD1 | few | TRBJ1-5 | TRBV4-2 | TGTGCCAGCAGCCAAGACCGGAGGAGGGGGCATCAGCCCCAGCATTTT | CASSQDRRRGHQPQHF
. | many | TRBJ2-7 | TRBV29-1 | TGCAGCGTTGGAAAGGCCGCAACCAACGGCGAGCAGTACTTC | CSVGKAATNGEQYF
. | few | TRBJ2-2 | TRBV5-1 | TGCGCCAGCAGAGAAAGGGATAGCGGGGAGCTGTTTTTT | CASRERDSGELFF
TRBD2 | . | TRBJ2-2 | TRBV4-1 | TGCGCCAGCAGCCAAGGACTAGCCGGGGCCGGGGAGCTGTTTTTT | CASSQGLAGAGELFF
TRBD2 | few | TRBJ2-2 | TRBV7-2 | TGTGCCAGCAGCTGGGGGGGGATCGGGGAGCTGTTTTTT | CASSWGGIGELFF
. | . | TRBJ1-3 | TRBV9 | TGTGCCAGCAGCCCTAACCCTCGGCTCGGAAACACCGTATATTTT | CASSPNPRLGNTVYF
. | medium-sized | TRBJ1-5 | TRBV9 | TGTGCCAGCAGCACCTCGACAGGCGACAATCAGCCCCAGCATTTT | CASSTSTGDNQPQHF
. | many | TRBJ1-5 | TRBV20-1 | TGCAGTGCTAAACGGACAGAGACTAGCAATCAGCCCCAGCATTTT | CSAKRTETSNQPQHF
. | . | TRBJ2-7 | TRBV5-1 | TGCGCCAGCAAAAAACATCGACAGGACCCCTACGAGCAGTACTTC | CASKKHRQDPYEQYF
. | few | TRBJ1-5 | TRBV6-5 | TGTGCCAGCAGCAACGGGCCCAGGAATCAGCCCCAGCATTTT | CASSNGPRNQPQHF
. | few | TRBJ2-1 | TRBV7-2 | TGTGCCAGCAGCTTCGGGGGCTCCTACAATGAGCAGTTCTTC | CASSFGGSYNEQFF
. | . | TRBJ2-7 | TRBV20-1 | TGCAGTGCTAGAGAAAGAGGACTCGGCGAGCAGTACTTC | CSARERGLGEQYF
. | many | TRBJ2-2 | TRBV11-2 | TGTGCCAGCAGCTTAACGAACACCGGGGAGCTGTTTTTT | CASSLTNTGELFF
TRBD1 | . | TRBJ2-5 | TRBV30 | TGTGCCTGGAGGGGCAGGGACAGGGGGGAGACCCAGTACTTC | CAWRGRDRGETQYF
. | . | TRBJ2-5 | TRBV5-1 | TGCGCCAGCAGCTCCGAACAGGGTTGGGAGACCCAGTACTTC | CASSSEQGWETQYF
TRBD1 | many | TRBJ1-5 | TRBV5-3 | TGTGCCAGAAGCCCCCAGGACAGGGTTAAAAATCAGCCCCAGCATTTT | CARSPQDRVKNQPQHF
. | . | TRBJ2-5 | TRBV20-1 | TGCAGTGCTGACGAGGAGACCCAGTACTTC | CSADEETQYF
. | many | TRBJ1-6 | TRBV9 | TGTGCCAGCAGCGTTGGACGGTATAATTCACCCCTCCACTTT | CASSVGRYNSPLHF
. | few | TRBJ1-5 | TRBV20-1 | TGCAGTGCTAGAAGGACGAGTGCCCAGCCCCAGCATTTT | CSARRTSAQPQHF
. | . | TRBJ2-7 | TRBV7-2 | TGTGCCAGCAGCTACGACCCGATTGAAAGGTCCGAGCAGTACTTC | CASSYDPIERSEQYF
TRBD1 | . | TRBJ1-1 | TRBV5-1 | TGCGCCAGCAGCTCCGGGACAGAAAACACTGAAGCTTTCTTT | CASSSGTENTEAFF
TRBD2 | few | TRBJ2-1 | TRBV20-1 | TGCAGTGCCACTGGACTAGCGGGTCAACAGGAGCAGTTCTTC | CSATGLAGQQEQFF
. | few | TRBJ2-7 | TRBV7-8 | TGTGCCAGCAGGGCAATGGGACCAGCCGACTACGAGCAGTACTTC | CASRAMGPADYEQYF
. | . | TRBJ2-7 | TRBV12-3/TRBV12-4 | TGTGCCAGCAGTACGATCAGGAGCTCCTACGAGCAGTACTTC | CASSTIRSSYEQYF
. | few | TRBJ2-5 | TRBV6-5 | TGTGCCAGCAGACCCGGGACACTAGAGACCCAGTACTTC | CASRPGTLETQYF
TRBD1 | . | TRBJ1-1 | TRBV27 | TGTGCCAGCAAAGTGCAGGGACAGGGGGTTGGTTTCTTT | CASKVQGQGVGFF
TRBD1 | few | TRBJ1-5 | TRBV12-3/TRBV12-4 | TGTGCCAGCAGCAAGACAGGGGGAAGCAATCAGCCCCAGCATTTT | CASSKTGGSNQPQHF
TRBD2 | . | TRBJ2-3 | TRBV5-1 | TGCGCCAGCAGCTTGGATGGACTAGTAGGGAGTACGCAGTATTTT | CASSLDGLVGSTQYF
. | . | TRBJ2-1 | TRBV3-1 | TGTGCCAGCAGCCAAGTTGGCGGGCTTTCCTACAATGAGCAGTTCTTC | CASSQVGGLSYNEQFF
. | few | TRBJ1-4 | TRBV5-1 | TGCGCCAGCAGCCAACAGGGATCGGATGAAAAACTGTTTTTT | CASSQQGSDEKLFF
TRBD2 | few | TRBJ2-2 | TRBV5-1 | TGCGCCAGCAGCGGAACTAGCGGGAGAGCAACCGGGGAGCTGTTTTTT | CASSGTSGRATGELFF
. | . | TRBJ1-6 | TRBV28 | TGTGCCAGTTCGCGAGGGGTGGGCTCACCCCTCCACTTT | CASSRGVGSPLHF
TRBD1 | few | TRBJ2-3 | TRBV5-1 | TGCGCCAGCAGCAGACAGGGGCAGACAGATACGCAGTATTTT | CASSRQGQTDTQYF
TRBD1 | many | TRBJ2-1 | TRBV7-2 | TGTGCCAGCAGCTTAGAGGACAGGGGAATAAGGAATGAGCAGTTCTTC | CASSLEDRGIRNEQFF
TRBD2 | . | TRBJ2-5 | TRBV7-4 | TGTGCCAGCAGCTTAGGGATCCGGCTAGCGGCGCAAGAGACCCAGTACTTC | CASSLGIRLAAQETQYF
. | few | TRBJ2-1 | TRBV7-3 | TGTGCCAGCAGCTTAATAGCGGCAGGGGGACCCCACAATGAGCAGTTCTTC | CASSLIAAGGPHNEQFF
TRBD1 | . | TRBJ2-3 | TRBV7-9 | TGTGCCAGCAGTTCGACAGGGGGAGAAGATACGCAGTATTTT | CASSSTGGEDTQYF
. | few | TRBJ2-5 | TRBV11-3 | TGTGCCAGCGGCCAAGGAATGCAAGAGACCCAGTACTTC | CASGQGMQETQYF
. | many | TRBJ2-6 | TRBV28 | TGTGCCAGCAGTTTAGAACAGCTGGGGGGTCCCCGTTCTGGGGCCAACGTCCTGACTTTC | CASSLEQLGGPRSGANVLTF
TRBD2 | few | TRBJ2-1 | TRBV20-1 | TGCAGTGCTAGACGCCCAGCGGGGCCCTACAATGAGCAGTTCTTC | CSARRPAGPYNEQFF
TRBD1 | many | TRBJ1-3 | TRBV7-2 | TGTGCCAGCAGCTCCTACAGGGGAAGTGGAAACACCATATATTTT | CASSSYRGSGNTIYF
TRBD2 | medium-sized | TRBJ2-7 | TRBV20-1 | TGCAGTGCTCCCGTAACTAGCGGCCGGCCCCTCTACGAGCAGTACTTC | CSAPVTSGRPLYEQYF
. | many | TRBJ1-2 | TRBV29-1 | TGCAGCGTCTCCGGGGCCAGGGAGGGGAATGGCTACACCTTC | CSVSGAREGNGYTF
. | few | TRBJ1-4 | TRBV12-5 | TGTGCTAGTGGTTCCCCCTGGGGGGCCGAAAAACTGTTTTTT | CASGSPWGAEKLFF
TRBD1 | few | TRBJ1-2 | TRBV6-5 | TGTGCCAGCACCGGGACAGGGCTTAATGGCTACACCTTC | CASTGTGLNGYTF
TRBD2 | . | TRBJ2-2 | TRBV6-5 | TGTGCCAGCAGTACGGGGGCGGGAGGGCCCTGGAACACCGGGGAGCTGTTTTTT | CASSTGAGGPWNTGELFF
. | many | TRBJ1-2 | TRBV6-2/TRBV6-3 | TGTGCCAGCAGTTACGGGAGACTAGGGGTCATCGGCTTC | CASSYGRLGVIGF
TRBD2 | once | TRBJ2-3 | TRBV2 | TGTGCCAGCAACCCAGCGGGGGGCACAGATACGCAGTATTTT | CASNPAGGTDTQYF
. | few | TRBJ1-2 | TRBV30 | TGTGCCTGGAGTCTAGGCCAGGGAAATGGCTACACCTTC | CAWSLGQGNGYTF
. | . | TRBJ1-2 | TRBV29-1 | TGCAGCGTTGAAGTACCGGGCGGCGTGGGCTACACCTTC | CSVEVPGGVGYTF